The T cell receptor beta chain under discussion was sequenced for a study of regulatory T cells in long-lasting Graves disease. V gave up 7 bases and J gave up 4 bases; unmatched junction bases: 13. Germline V gene lookup returns CDR1 SQVTM and CDR2 ANQGSEA. This CDR3 is built from 16 residues. For TCR beta, libraries came from iRepertoire HTBI primers and Arm-PCR of CDR3 regions. TCRdb processed the multiplex PCR reads anew with MiXCR; each CDR3 protein has one entry. The sample carries 400,000 to 500,000 distinct CDR3 sequences, about 17% recorded once. Time point: newly diagnosed GD, antithyroid drugs for less than 3 months. PBMC-derived RNA was used for the TCR library. Another study also made use of these data, one on T cells in Graves' hyperthyroidism and ophthalmopathy.

V is TRBV29-1 and J is TRBJ2-2, with 9 nucleotides matching TRBD2. The material sequenced was peripheral blood mononuclear cells (PBMCs), taken at new diagnosis, from a patient treated with antithyroid drugs. This TCR was recovered from a woman between 18 and 29 years old with Graves disease. CDR3 bases: TGCAGCGCCCACGCCGACTGGCGGGAGGGCACCGGGGAGCTGTTTTTT. Translating it yields CSAHADWREGTGELFF.